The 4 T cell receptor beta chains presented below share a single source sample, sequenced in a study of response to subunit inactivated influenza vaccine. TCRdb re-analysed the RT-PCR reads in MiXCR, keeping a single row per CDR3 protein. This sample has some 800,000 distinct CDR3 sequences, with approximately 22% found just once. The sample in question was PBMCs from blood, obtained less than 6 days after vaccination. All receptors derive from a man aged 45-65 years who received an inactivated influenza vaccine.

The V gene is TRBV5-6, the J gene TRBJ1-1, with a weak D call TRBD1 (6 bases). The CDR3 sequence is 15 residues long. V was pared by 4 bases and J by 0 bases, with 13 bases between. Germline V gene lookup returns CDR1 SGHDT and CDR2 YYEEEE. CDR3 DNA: TGTGCCAGCAGCGCAACGGACAGATTGAACACTGAAGCTTTCTTT. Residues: CASSATDRLNTEAFF. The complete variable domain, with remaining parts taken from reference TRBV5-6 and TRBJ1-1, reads DAGVTQSPTHLIKTRGQQVTLRCSPKSGHDTVSWYQQALGQGPQFIFQYYEEEERQRGNFPDRFSGHQFPNYSSELNVNALLLGDSALYLCASSATDRLNTEAFFGQGTRLTVV.

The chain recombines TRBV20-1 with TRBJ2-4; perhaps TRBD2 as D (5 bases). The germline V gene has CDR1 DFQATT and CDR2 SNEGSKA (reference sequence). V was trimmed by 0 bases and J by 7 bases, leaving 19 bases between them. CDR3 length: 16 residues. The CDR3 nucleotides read TGCAGTGCTAGAGATGTCGGGGAGCCCCTCGGCAACATTCAGTACTTC. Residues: CSARDVGEPLGNIQYF.

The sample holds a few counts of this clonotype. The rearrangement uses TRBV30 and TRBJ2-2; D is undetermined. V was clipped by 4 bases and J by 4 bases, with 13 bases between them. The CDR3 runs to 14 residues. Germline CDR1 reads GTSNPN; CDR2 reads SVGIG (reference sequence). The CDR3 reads CAWTRSISTGELFF. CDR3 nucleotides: TGTGCCTGGACTAGATCGATATCCACCGGGGAGCTGTTTTTT. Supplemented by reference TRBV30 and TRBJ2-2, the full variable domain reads SQTIHQWPATLVQPVGSPLSLECTVEGTSNPNLYWYRQAAGRGLQLLFYSVGIGQISSEVPQNLSASRPQDRQFILSSKKLLLSDSGFYLCAWTRSISTGELFFGEGSRLTVL.

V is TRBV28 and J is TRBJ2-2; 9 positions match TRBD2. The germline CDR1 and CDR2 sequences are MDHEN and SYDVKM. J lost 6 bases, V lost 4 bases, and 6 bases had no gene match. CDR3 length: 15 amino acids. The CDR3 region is CASSYIAGVAGELFF. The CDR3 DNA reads TGTGCCAGCAGTTATATAGCGGGAGTCGCCGGGGAGCTGTTTTTT.